This is a list of T cell receptor beta chains from one sample in a study of cytomegalovirus exposure and HLA in healthy donors. Profiled with immunoSEQ multiplex PCR; TCRdb holds only in-frame clones, not every one. The sample consists of hundreds of thousands of clones, around four fifths of them appearing once. The source material was PBMCs. The receptors shown here come from a boy aged 5-17 years in good health and CMV-seronegative. CDR3s include the opening cysteine and the closing phenylalanine or tryptophan. D genes are given only for firm matches. Expanded clones are given a class, and other clones once, few, many or no size at all.

d_gene	v_gene	j_gene	abundance	CDR3aa	CDR3nt
.	TRBV9	TRBJ1-1	.	CASSEGRRGEAFF	TGTGCCAGCAGCGAGGGTCGGAGGGGCGAAGCTTTCTTT
TRBD2	TRBV29-1	TRBJ2-7	.	CSGGLAGGGEQYF	TGCAGCGGCGGACTAGCGGGAGGTGGCGAGCAGTACTTC
.	TRBV6-6	TRBJ2-7	few	CASTWNSESYEQYF	TGTGCCAGCACCTGGAATTCGGAGTCCTACGAGCAGTACTTC
TRBD2	TRBV5-4	TRBJ2-2	.	CASSSSGGGNTGELFF	TGTGCCAGCAGCTCCTCCGGGGGGGGAAACACCGGGGAGCTGTTTTTT
.	TRBV29-1	TRBJ1-1	.	CSVRGTGQMNTEAFF	TGCAGCGTGAGGGGGACCGGACAGATGAACACTGAAGCTTTCTTT
.	TRBV4-2	TRBJ2-2	once	CASRPPRNTGELFF	TGTGCCAGCAGACCACCGAGGAACACCGGGGAGCTGTTTTTT
.	TRBV27	TRBJ1-1	few	CASSLGQNTEAFF	TGTGCCAGCAGTTTAGGGCAAAACACTGAAGCTTTCTTT
.	TRBV6-6	TRBJ1-5	.	CASKGASGPQHF	TGTGCCAGCAAGGGAGCCTCGGGGCCCCAGCATTTT
TRBD2	TRBV11-2	TRBJ2-2	.	CASSLDRSGLYTGELFF	TGTGCCAGCAGCTTAGATCGTAGCGGGTTATACACCGGGGAGCTGTTTTTT
TRBD1	TRBV2	TRBJ2-1	few	CASSTDRSRNHEQFF	TGTGCCAGCAGTACGGACAGGAGTAGAAACCATGAGCAGTTCTTC
.	TRBV4-2	TRBJ2-2	.	CASSQVRDKYTGELFF	TGTGCCAGCAGCCAAGTTCGGGACAAATACACCGGGGAGCTGTTTTTT
TRBD1	TRBV27	TRBJ2-1	.	CASNHLEQGGSYNEQFF	TGTGCCAGCAACCACCTCGAACAGGGGGGTTCCTACAATGAGCAGTTCTTC
TRBD2	TRBV11-3	TRBJ2-5	few	CASSDGGGLGTQYF	TGTGCCAGCAGCGACGGCGGGGGGTTGGGGACCCAGTACTTC
TRBD1	TRBV6-4	TRBJ2-7	once	CASRRDRGYEQYF	TGTGCCAGCAGACGGGACAGGGGCTACGAGCAGTACTTC
.	TRBV11-3	TRBJ2-3	.	CASSFGLVTDTQYF	TGTGCCAGCAGCTTTGGACTCGTCACAGATACGCAGTATTTT
TRBD1	TRBV9	TRBJ1-3	.	CASSRRTGYRNTIYF	TGTGCCAGCAGCCGTCGGACAGGGTATAGAAACACCATATATTTT
TRBD1	TRBV10-3	TRBJ1-3	.	CAILLSAGTAENTIYF	TGTGCCATTCTCCTCAGCGCTGGGACAGCGGAAAACACCATATATTTT
.	TRBV11-2	TRBJ2-7	.	CASSLMKRIYEQYF	TGTGCCAGCAGCTTAATGAAGCGTATCTACGAGCAGTACTTC
TRBD2	TRBV27	TRBJ2-2	.	CASRLAGSTGELFF	TGTGCCAGCAGGCTAGCGGGATCCACCGGGGAGCTGTTTTTT
TRBD1	TRBV4-1	TRBJ1-5	.	CASSHRQGSNQPQHF	TGCGCCAGCAGCCACCGACAGGGGAGCAATCAGCCCCAGCATTTT
TRBD1	TRBV11-1	TRBJ1-2	.	CASSRTNARQGGAYGYTF	TGTGCCAGCAGCCGCACCAACGCTAGACAGGGAGGAGCTTATGGCTACACCTTC
.	TRBV7-6	TRBJ1-2	.	CASSLNGGGFYGYTF	TGTGCCAGCAGCCTAAATGGGGGGGGTTTCTATGGCTACACCTTC
.	TRBV30	TRBJ2-7	.	CAYRGGDEQYF	TGTGCGTACAGGGGCGGGGACGAGCAGTACTTC
TRBD2	TRBV5-6	TRBJ2-7	.	CASSRGRPYYEQYF	TGTGCCAGCAGCCGCGGGAGGCCCTACTACGAGCAGTACTTC